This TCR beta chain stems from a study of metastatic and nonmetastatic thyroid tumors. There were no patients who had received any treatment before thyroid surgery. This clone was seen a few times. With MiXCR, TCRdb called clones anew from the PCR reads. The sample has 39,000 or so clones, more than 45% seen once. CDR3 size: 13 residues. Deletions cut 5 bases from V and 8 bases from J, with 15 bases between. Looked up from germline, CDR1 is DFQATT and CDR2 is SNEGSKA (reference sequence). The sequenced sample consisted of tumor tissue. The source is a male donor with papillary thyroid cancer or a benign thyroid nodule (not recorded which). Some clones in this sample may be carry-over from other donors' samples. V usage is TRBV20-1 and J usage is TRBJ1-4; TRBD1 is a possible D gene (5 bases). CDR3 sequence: CSARHLQGEKLFF. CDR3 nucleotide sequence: TGCAGTGCTCGCCACCTCCAGGGAGAAAAACTGTTTTTT.